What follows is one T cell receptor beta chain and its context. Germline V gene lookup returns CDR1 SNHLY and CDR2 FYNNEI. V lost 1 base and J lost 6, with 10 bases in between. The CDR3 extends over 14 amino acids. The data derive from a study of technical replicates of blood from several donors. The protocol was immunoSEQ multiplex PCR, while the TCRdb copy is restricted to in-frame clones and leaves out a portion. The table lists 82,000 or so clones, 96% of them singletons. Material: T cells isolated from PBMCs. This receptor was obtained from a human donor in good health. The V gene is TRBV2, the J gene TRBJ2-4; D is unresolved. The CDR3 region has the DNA TGTGCCAGCAGTGAAGTGGCACAGATAAACATTCAGTACTTC. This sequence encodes CASSEVAQINIQYF.